These 10 T cell receptor beta chains share one sample of origin, sequenced in a study of blood T cell repertoires in COVID-19. Clones were read by immunoSEQ multiplex PCR, and TCRdb kept only the in-frame ones, dropping some. The sample consists of some 40,000 clones, about four fifths of them appearing once. Sequencing was carried out using peripheral blood. The receptor set was obtained from a man aged 50-60 years with active or convalescent COVID-19.

This chain joins TRBV3-1 (or the pseudogene TRBV3-2) and TRBJ2-5; tentatively, D is TRBD1 (5 bases). The CDR3 has 14 amino acids. Germline CDR1 is LGHDT and CDR2 is YNNKEL (reference sequence). V dropped 0 bases and J dropped 2 bases, with 7 bases sitting between them. The CDR3 DNA sequence: TGTGCCAGCAGCCAAGATACAGGACAAGAGACCCAGTACTTC. It yields the protein CASSQDTGQETQYF.

The chain is built from TRBV12-3 or TRBV12-4 and TRBJ1-2; no reliable D call. Deletions cut 1 base from V and 8 bases from J, with 8 bases between. This CDR3 comprises 12 residues. The CDR3 loop reads CASSLGGKGYTF. The CDR3 nucleotides read TGTGCCAGCAGTTTAGGAGGTAAAGGCTACACCTTC.

This chain uses TRBV9 with TRBJ2-3; 7 bases are shared with TRBD1. CDR1 and CDR2 (germline): SGDLS, YYNGEE. Unmatched junction bases numbered 5, after V lost 4 bases and J lost 0 bases. CDR3 size: 15 residues. CDR3 sequence: CASSQRDSSTDTQYF. DNA of the CDR3: TGTGCCAGCAGCCAGAGGGACAGCAGCACAGATACGCAGTATTTT.

This chain links TRBV13 with TRBJ1-4, with 8 bases lining up with TRBD1. The CDR3 runs to 16 residues. Trimming cost V 2 bases and J 7 bases; bases outside gene matches: 9. Per germline, CDR1 PRHDT and CDR2 FYEKMQ (reference sequence). The CDR3 region has the DNA TGTGCCAGCAGCTTACGGATCGGACAGGGAGGTGAAAAACTGTTTTTT. Amino acids: CASSLRIGQGGEKLFF.

V gene TRBV6-9 combines with J gene TRBJ1-2, with D unresolved. The V gene lost 3 bases and the J gene lost 3 bases, with 14 bases spanning the gap. Germline-derived CDR1 and CDR2 are MNHGY and SVAAGI. This CDR3 contains 15 residues. The CDR3 region is CASSYPDGRDYGYTF. CDR3 bases: TGTGCCAGCAGTTACCCCGACGGGAGGGACTATGGCTACACCTTC.

This rearrangement joins TRBV7-2 to TRBJ2-1; D ambiguous. Germline CDR1 and CDR2: SGHTA and FQGNSA. The CDR3 has 15 amino acids. Deletions cut 4 bases from V and 1 base from J, with 11 bases between. The CDR3 loop reads CASSYRLDSYNEQFF. DNA of the CDR3: TGTGCCAGCAGCTACCGACTGGATTCCTACAATGAGCAGTTCTTC.

The genes are TRBV7-9 and TRBJ1-1; D possibly corresponds to TRBD1 (6 bases). Trimming removed 6 bases at V and 7 bases at J, with 18 bases between. The CDR3 loop spans 14 amino acids. Germline V gene lookup returns CDR1 SEHNR and CDR2 FQNEAQ (reference sequence). CDR3 amino acids: CASSAPGLGGEAFF. Written as DNA, the CDR3 is TGTGCCAGCAGTGCCCCAGGGTTAGGGGGTGAAGCTTTCTTT. The variable domain in full, completed from reference TRBV7-9 and TRBJ1-1, reads DTGVSQNPRHKITKRGQNVTFRCDPISEHNRLYWYRQTLGQGPEFLTYFQNEAQLEKSRLLSDRFSAERPKGSFSTLEIQRTEQGDSAMYLCASSAPGLGGEAFFGQGTRLTVV.

The V gene is TRBV9, the J gene TRBJ2-3, with 7 bases fitting TRBD1. This CDR3 has 15 residues. Germline-derived CDR1 and CDR2 are SGDLS and YYNGEE. V gave up 4 bases and J gave up 3 bases; unmatched junction bases: 8. In DNA, the CDR3 is TGTGCCAGCAGCCCCAGACAGGGATCAACAGATACGCAGTATTTT. Protein: CASSPRQGSTDTQYF.

The V call is TRBV3-1 (or the pseudogene TRBV3-2), the J call TRBJ1-2; 8 positions match TRBD1. J gave up 7 bases and V 1 base, and 8 bases lay outside the gene matches. The CDR3 extends over 15 amino acids. Per germline, CDR1 LGHDT and CDR2 YNNKEL (reference sequence). This chain's CDR3 is CASSQVRQGARGYTF. The CDR3 DNA reads as TGTGCCAGCAGCCAAGTGCGGCAGGGGGCGCGTGGCTACACCTTC.

This clone has a single count. The genes are TRBV30 and TRBJ1-1; no clear D gene. The CDR3 loop spans 15 amino acids. The germline V gene has CDR1 GTSNPN and CDR2 SVGIG (reference sequence). V gave up 0 bases and J gave up 5 bases, with 16 bases separating them. CDR3 protein: CAWSVSPARETEAFF. CDR3 DNA sequence: TGTGCCTGGAGTGTAAGCCCAGCTAGAGAGACTGAAGCTTTCTTT. The full variable domain, in which reference TRBV30 and TRBJ1-1 provide the parts outside the CDR3, is SQTIHQWPATLVQPVGSPLSLECTVEGTSNPNLYWYRQAAGRGLQLLFYSVGIGQISSEVPQNLSASRPQDRQFILSSKKLLLSDSGFYLCAWSVSPARETEAFFGQGTRLTVV.